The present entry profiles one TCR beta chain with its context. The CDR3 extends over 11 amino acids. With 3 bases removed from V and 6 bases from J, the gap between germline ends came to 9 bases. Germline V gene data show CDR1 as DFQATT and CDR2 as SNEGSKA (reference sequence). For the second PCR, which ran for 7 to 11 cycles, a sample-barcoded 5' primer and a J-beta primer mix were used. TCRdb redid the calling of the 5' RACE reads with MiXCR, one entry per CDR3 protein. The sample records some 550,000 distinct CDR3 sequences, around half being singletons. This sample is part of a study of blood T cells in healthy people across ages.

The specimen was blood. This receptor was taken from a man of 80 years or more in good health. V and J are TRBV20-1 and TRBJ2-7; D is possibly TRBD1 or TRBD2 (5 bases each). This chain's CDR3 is CSARAGSEQYF. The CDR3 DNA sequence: TGCAGTGCTAGGGCAGGGAGCGAGCAGTACTTC.